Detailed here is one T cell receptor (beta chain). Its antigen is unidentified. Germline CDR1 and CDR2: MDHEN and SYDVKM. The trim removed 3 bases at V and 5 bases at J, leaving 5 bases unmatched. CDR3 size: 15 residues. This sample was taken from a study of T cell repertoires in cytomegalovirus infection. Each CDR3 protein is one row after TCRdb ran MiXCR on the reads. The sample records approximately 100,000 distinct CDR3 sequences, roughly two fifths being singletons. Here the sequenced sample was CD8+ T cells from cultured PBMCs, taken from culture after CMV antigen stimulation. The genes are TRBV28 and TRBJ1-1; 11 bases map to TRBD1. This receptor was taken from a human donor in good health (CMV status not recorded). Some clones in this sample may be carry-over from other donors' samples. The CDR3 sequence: CASSFHGQGATEAFF. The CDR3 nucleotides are TGTGCCAGCAGTTTCCACGGACAGGGGGCAACTGAAGCTTTCTTT.